Following are 12 T cell receptor beta chains from one sample sequenced in a study of T cells after posttransplantation cyclophosphamide. Assay used: immunoSEQ multiplex PCR; TCRdb lists only in-frame clones, some missing. Here the sample spans fewer than 2,500 clones, 81% being singletons. A marrow graft followed busulfan-fludarabine conditioning, with cyclophosphamide on days +3 and +4. The source was CD8+ T cells sorted from blood, collected nearly 360 days after allogeneic stem cell transplant with posttransplant cyclophosphamide. These TCRs come from a male patient aged 50 to 59 who received an allogeneic stem cell transplant from a related donor and was CMV-positive. Some T cells may arise from the graft donor.

The V call is TRBV15, the J call TRBJ2-7; 11 bases line up with TRBD2. CDR3 length: 15 amino acids. The V segment lost 5 bases and the J segment 2 bases; nucleotides outside the gene matches: 5. Per the germline V gene, CDR1 is LNHNV and CDR2 is YYDKDF (reference sequence). In DNA form, the CDR3 reads TGTGCCACCAGCGGGGGGACTAGCGGAACCTACGAGCAGTACTTC. It translates to CATSGGTSGTYEQYF.

The chain has TRBV7-9 and TRBJ2-1; a possible D gene is TRBD2 (5 bases). The CDR3 covers 12 residues. CDR1 and CDR2 (germline): SEHNR, FQNEAQ (reference sequence). With 5 bases removed from V and 12 bases from J, the gap between germline ends came to 14 bases. In DNA form, the CDR3 reads TGTGCCAGCAGCACCTCCGGTGAGGGGCAGTTCTTC. Amino acid sequence: CASSTSGEGQFF.

This clone was found once. J is TRBJ2-2 and V is TRBV6-5; 10 bases match TRBD2. The CDR3 is 16 residues long. Germline-derived CDR1 and CDR2 are MNHEY and SVGAGI. Trimming removed 2 bases from V and 7 bases from J; junction bases left unmatched: 7. The CDR3 is CASSYQSGGVYGELFF. CDR3 nucleotide sequence: TGTGCCAGCAGTTACCAGAGCGGGGGGGTTTACGGGGAGCTGTTTTTT.

The J gene is TRBJ2-2, the V gene TRBV4-3; 12 bases fit TRBD2. J was trimmed by 4 bases and V by 3 bases; bases with no gene match: 3. Looked up from germline, CDR1 is LGHNA and CDR2 is YSLEER. CDR3 size: 16 residues. This CDR3 is CASSHLAGGITGELFF. The CDR3, as DNA: TGCGCCAGCAGCCATCTAGCGGGGGGGATCACCGGGGAGCTGTTTTTT.

The V gene is TRBV2, the J gene TRBJ1-2, with 9 nucleotides matching TRBD1. The CDR3 consists of 13 residues. Trimming removed 10 bases from V and 4 bases from J; junction bases left unmatched: 7. Germline CDR1 reads SNHLY; CDR2 reads FYNNEI. CDR3 coding DNA: TGTGCCATCCGGACAGGGGAGGGCTATGGCTACACCTTC. Protein: CAIRTGEGYGYTF.

This rearrangement joins TRBV9 to TRBJ2-6; D remains unclear. The CDR3 runs 15 residues. Germline V CDR1 and CDR2: SGDLS, YYNGEE. With 1 base removed from V and 4 bases from J, the gap between germline ends came to 9 bases. The CDR3 loop is CASSVSGSGANVLTF. For the CDR3, the DNA is TGTGCCAGCAGCGTATCCGGGTCCGGGGCCAACGTCCTGACTTTC.

The V and J genes are TRBV9 and TRBJ2-7, with 11 nucleotides matching TRBD2. This CDR3 has 14 residues. Germline V gene sequence: CDR1 SGDLS, CDR2 YYNGEE. The V and J ends lost 3 bases and 2 bases, in that order; junction bases with no gene match: 1. The CDR3 DNA sequence: TGTGCCAGCAGCGCGACTAGCGGGACCTACGAGCAGTACTTC. Its translation is CASSATSGTYEQYF.

The chain links TRBV9 to TRBJ2-1; 9 positions agree with TRBD1. This CDR3 is built from 16 residues. The trim removed 3 bases at V and 5 bases at J, leaving 9 bases unmatched. CDR1 and CDR2 from the germline V gene are SGDLS and YYNGEE. CDR3: CASSAYNRGQNNEQFF. The DNA of the CDR3 is TGTGCCAGCAGCGCATACAACAGGGGGCAGAACAATGAGCAGTTCTTC.

This chain links TRBV11-2 with TRBJ2-5; the match to TRBD1 covers 10 bases. Looked up from germline, CDR1 is SGHAT and CDR2 is FQNNGV. V lost 4 bases to trimming and J lost 3 bases; unmatched junction nucleotides: 8. This CDR3 has 16 residues. The CDR3 DNA sequence: TGTGCCAGCAGCTCATTGCTGACAGGGGGCGAAGAGACCCAGTACTTC. Translated, it gives CASSSLLTGGEETQYF.

V usage is TRBV9 and J usage is TRBJ2-1, with D possibly TRBD1 on 6 matching bases. This CDR3 has 18 residues. The germline CDR1 and CDR2 sequences are SGDLS and YYNGEE. The ends were cut back, 4 bases at V and 0 bases at J, with 20 bases in the middle. DNA of the CDR3: TGTGCCAGCAGCACGAACCGGGACATATATGCCTCCTACAATGAGCAGTTCTTC. Translation: CASSTNRDIYASYNEQFF.

This clone was counted only a few times. CDR3 sequence (DNA): TGCGCCAGCAGCCAAGAAAGGTACTTCAGGTACAATGAGCAGTTCTTC. Amino acid sequence: CASSQERYFRYNEQFF. The chain carries TRBV4-3 and TRBJ2-1; D gene uncertain. V was shortened by 0 bases and J by 4 bases, with 13 bases between the two germline ends. The V gene's germline CDR1 is LGHNA and CDR2 YSLEER. The CDR3 has 16 amino acids.

The chain joins TRBV11-2 to TRBJ2-7; tentatively, D is TRBD2 (6 bases). V was clipped by 4 bases and J by 5 bases, with 9 bases between them. CDR3 length: 12 amino acids. The germline V gene has CDR1 SGHAT and CDR2 FQNNGV. CDR3 amino acids: CASSSLAHEQYF. Written as DNA, the CDR3 is TGTGCCAGCAGCTCACTAGCCCACGAGCAGTACTTC.